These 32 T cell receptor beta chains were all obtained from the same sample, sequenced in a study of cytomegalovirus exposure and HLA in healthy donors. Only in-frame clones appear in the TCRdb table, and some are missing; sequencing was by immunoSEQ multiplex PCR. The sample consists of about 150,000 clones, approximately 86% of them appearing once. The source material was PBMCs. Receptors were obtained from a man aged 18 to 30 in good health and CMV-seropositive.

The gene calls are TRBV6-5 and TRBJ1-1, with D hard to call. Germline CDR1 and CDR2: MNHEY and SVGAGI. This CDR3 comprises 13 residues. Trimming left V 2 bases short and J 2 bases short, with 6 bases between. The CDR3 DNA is TGTGCCAGCAGTTACAGGAGAAACACTGAAGCTTTCTTT. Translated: CASSYRRNTEAFF.

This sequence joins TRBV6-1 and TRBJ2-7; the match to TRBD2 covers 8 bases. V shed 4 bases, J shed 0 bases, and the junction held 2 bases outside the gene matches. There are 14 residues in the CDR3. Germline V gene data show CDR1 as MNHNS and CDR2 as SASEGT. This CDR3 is CASSGRGVSYEQYF. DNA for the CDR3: TGTGCCAGCAGTGGGCGGGGGGTCTCCTACGAGCAGTACTTC.

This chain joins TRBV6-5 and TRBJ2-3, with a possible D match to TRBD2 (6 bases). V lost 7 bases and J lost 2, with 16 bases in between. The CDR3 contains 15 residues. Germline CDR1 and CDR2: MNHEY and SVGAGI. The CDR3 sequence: CASKDWGTSTDTQYF. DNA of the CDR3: TGTGCCAGCAAGGACTGGGGGACTTCCACAGATACGCAGTATTTT.

Here the CDR3 reads CASGLVQGDQPQHF. CDR3 sequence (DNA): TGTGCTAGTGGTTTGGTACAGGGCGACCAGCCCCAGCATTTT. The rearrangement joins TRBV12-5 to TRBJ1-5, with D possibly being TRBD1 (6 bases). V lost 0 bases and J lost 7, with 10 bases in between. Looked up from germline, CDR1 is LGHNT and CDR2 is FRNRAP. The CDR3 covers 14 residues.

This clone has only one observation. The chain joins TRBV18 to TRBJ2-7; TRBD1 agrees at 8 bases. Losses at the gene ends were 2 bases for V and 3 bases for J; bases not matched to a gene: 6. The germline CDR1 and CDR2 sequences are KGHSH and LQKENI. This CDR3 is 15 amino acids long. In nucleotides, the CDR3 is TGTGCCAGCTCACCATTACAGGGGGAAGGCTACGAGCAGTACTTC. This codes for CASSPLQGEGYEQYF.

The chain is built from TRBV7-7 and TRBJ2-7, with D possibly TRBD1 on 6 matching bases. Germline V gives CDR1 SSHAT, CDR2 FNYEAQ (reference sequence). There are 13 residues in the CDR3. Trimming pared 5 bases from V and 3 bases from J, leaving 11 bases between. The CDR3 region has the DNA TGTGCCAGCAGCCCTGGGGGCAACTACGAGCAGTACTTC. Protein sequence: CASSPGGNYEQYF.

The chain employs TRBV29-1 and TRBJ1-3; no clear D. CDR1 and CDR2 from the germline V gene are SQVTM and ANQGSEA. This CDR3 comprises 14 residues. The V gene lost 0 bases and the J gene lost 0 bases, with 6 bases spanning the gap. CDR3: CSVEEGNSGNTIYF. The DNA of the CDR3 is TGCAGCGTTGAAGAGGGCAACTCTGGAAACACCATATATTTT.

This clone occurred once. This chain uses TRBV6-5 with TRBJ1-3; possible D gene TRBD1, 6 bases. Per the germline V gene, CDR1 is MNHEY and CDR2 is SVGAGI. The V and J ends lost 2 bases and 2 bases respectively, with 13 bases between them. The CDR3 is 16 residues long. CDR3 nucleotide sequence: TGTGCCAGCAGTTACAGGGGCAGGGGCACTGGAAACACCATATATTTT. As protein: CASSYRGRGTGNTIYF.

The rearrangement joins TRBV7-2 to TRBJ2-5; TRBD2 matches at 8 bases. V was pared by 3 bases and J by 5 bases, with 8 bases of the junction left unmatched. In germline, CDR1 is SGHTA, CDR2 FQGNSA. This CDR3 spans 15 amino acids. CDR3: CASSLVSGRLETQYF. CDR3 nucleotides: TGTGCCAGCAGCTTGGTAAGCGGGAGATTGGAGACCCAGTACTTC.

CDR3 DNA sequence: TGTGCCAGCAGCGTAGAGGCAGGGGGAAGTTTCAGGTCACCCCTCCACTTT. Encoded protein: CASSVEAGGSFRSPLHF. V usage is TRBV9 and J usage is TRBJ1-6, with 7 positions matching TRBD1. CDR3 length: 17 amino acids. Germline values: CDR1 SGDLS, CDR2 YYNGEE. V lost 0 bases to trimming and J lost 10 bases; unmatched junction nucleotides: 13.

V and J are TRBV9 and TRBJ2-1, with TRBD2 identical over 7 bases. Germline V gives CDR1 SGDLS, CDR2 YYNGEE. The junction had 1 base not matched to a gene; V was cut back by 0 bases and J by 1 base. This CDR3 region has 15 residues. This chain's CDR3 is CASSVAGGSYNEQFF. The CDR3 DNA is TGTGCCAGCAGCGTAGCGGGGGGTTCCTACAATGAGCAGTTCTTC.

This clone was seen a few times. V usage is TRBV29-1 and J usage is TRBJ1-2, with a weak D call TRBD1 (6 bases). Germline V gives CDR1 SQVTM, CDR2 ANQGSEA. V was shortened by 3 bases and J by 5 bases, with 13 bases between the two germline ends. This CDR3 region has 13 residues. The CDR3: CSVDGGGPYGYTF. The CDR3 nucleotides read TGCAGCGTTGATGGGGGGGGGCCTTATGGCTACACCTTC.

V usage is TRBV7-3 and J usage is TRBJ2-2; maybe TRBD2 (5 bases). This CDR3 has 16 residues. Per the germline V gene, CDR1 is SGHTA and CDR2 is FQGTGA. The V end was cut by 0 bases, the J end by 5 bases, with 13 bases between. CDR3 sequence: CASSLTSSGRTGELFF. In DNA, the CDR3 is TGTGCCAGCAGCTTAACGTCAAGCGGCCGGACCGGGGAGCTGTTTTTT. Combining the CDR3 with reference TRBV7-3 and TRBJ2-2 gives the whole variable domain GAGVSQTPSNKVTEKGKYVELRCDPISGHTALYWYRQSLGQGPEFLIYFQGTGAADDSGLPNDRFFAVRPEGSVSTLKIQRTERGDSAVYLCASSLTSSGRTGELFFGEGSRLTVL.

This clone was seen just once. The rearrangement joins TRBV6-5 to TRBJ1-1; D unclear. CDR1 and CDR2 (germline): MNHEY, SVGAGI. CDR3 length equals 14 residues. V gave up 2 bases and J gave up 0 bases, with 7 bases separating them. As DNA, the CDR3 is TGTGCCAGCAGTTACGAGGGAGTGAACACTGAAGCTTTCTTT. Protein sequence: CASSYEGVNTEAFF.

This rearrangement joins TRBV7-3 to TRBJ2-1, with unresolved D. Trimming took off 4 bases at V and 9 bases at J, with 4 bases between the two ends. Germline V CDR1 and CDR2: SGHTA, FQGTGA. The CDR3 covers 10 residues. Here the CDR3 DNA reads TGTGCCAGCAGCTATCGTGAGCAGTTCTTC. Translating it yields CASSYREQFF.

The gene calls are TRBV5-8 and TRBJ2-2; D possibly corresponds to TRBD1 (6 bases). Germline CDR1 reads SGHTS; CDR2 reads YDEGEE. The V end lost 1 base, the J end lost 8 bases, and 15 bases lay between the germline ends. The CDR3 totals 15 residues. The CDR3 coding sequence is TGTGCCAGCAGCTTGCCAGGGGCCCGAGGGGGGGAGCTGTTTTTT. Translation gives CASSLPGARGGELFF.

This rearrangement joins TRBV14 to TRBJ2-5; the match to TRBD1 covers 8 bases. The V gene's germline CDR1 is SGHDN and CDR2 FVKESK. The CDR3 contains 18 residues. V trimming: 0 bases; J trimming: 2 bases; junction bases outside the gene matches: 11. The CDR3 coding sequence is TGTGCCAGCAGCCAAGATATAGGGACAGGTCTAGAACAAGAGACCCAGTACTTC. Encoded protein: CASSQDIGTGLEQETQYF. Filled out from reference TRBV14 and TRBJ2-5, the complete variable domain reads EAGVTQFPSHSVIEKGQTVTLRCDPISGHDNLYWYRRVMGKEIKFLLHFVKESKQDESGMPNNRFLAERTGGTYSTLKVQPAELEDSGVYFCASSQDIGTGLEQETQYFGPGTRLLVL.

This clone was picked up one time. This chain's CDR3 is CASNTQGYNYGYTF. The CDR3 bases are TGTGCCAGCAATACACAGGGGTATAACTATGGCTACACCTTC. The V and J genes are TRBV7-2 and TRBJ1-2; 7 bases map to TRBD1. The germline gives CDR1 SGHTA, CDR2 FQGNSA. V was pared by 7 bases and J by 1 base, with 6 bases of the junction left unmatched. The CDR3 has 14 amino acids.

The CDR3 is CATSYGLAGAYEQYF. CDR3 DNA: TGTGCCACCAGCTACGGACTAGCGGGTGCCTACGAGCAGTACTTC. V is TRBV15 and J is TRBJ2-7; 11 nucleotides align to TRBD2. V lost 5 bases, J lost 2 bases, and 5 bases stayed unmatched. CDR1 and CDR2 (germline): LNHNV, YYDKDF (reference sequence). The CDR3 contains 15 residues.

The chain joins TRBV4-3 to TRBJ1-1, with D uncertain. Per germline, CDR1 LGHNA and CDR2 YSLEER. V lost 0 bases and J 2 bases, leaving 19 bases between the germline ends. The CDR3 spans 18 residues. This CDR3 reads CASSQERGVADLNTEAFF. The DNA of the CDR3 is TGCGCCAGCAGCCAAGAGCGCGGGGTGGCAGACCTCAACACTGAAGCTTTCTTT.

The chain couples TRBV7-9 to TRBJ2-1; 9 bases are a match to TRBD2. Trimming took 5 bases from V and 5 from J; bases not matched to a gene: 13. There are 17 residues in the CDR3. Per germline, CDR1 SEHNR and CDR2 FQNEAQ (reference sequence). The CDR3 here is CASSQEASGGGDNEQFF. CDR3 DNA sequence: TGTGCCAGCAGCCAAGAGGCGTCGGGCGGGGGGGACAATGAGCAGTTCTTC.

CDR3 DNA sequence: TGCAGCGTTCAGGGAGGGTACACTGAAGCTTTCTTT. Its translation: CSVQGGYTEAFF. The V and J genes are TRBV29-1 and TRBJ1-1, with a possible D match to TRBD1 (5 bases). This CDR3 comprises 12 residues. V was cut by 5 bases and J by 3 bases, with 10 bases left in between. The germline V gene has CDR1 SQVTM and CDR2 ANQGSEA. Using reference TRBV29-1 and TRBJ1-1 for the parts outside the CDR3, the full variable domain is SAVISQKPSRDICQRGTSLTIQCQVDSQVTMMFWYRQQPGQSLTLIATANQGSEATYESGFVIDKFPISRPNLTFSTLTVSNMSPEDSSIYLCSVQGGYTEAFFGQGTRLTVV.

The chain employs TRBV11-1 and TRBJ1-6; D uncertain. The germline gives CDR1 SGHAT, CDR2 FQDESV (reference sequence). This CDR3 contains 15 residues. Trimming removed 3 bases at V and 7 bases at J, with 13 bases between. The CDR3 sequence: CASSFGRQTNSPLHF. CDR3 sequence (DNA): TGTGCCAGCAGCTTTGGGAGGCAGACCAATTCACCCCTCCACTTT.

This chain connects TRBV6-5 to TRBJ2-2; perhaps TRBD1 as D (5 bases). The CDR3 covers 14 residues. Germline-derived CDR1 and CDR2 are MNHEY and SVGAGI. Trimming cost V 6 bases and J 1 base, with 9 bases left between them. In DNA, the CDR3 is TGTGCCAGCAGACCCGACAGGAACACCGGGGAGCTGTTTTTT. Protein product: CASRPDRNTGELFF.

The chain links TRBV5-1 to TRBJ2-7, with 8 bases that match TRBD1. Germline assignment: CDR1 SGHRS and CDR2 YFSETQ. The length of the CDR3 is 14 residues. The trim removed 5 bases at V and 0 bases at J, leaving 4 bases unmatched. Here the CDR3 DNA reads TGCGCCAGCAGTTGGACAGGGACCTCCTACGAGCAGTACTTC. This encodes CASSWTGTSYEQYF.

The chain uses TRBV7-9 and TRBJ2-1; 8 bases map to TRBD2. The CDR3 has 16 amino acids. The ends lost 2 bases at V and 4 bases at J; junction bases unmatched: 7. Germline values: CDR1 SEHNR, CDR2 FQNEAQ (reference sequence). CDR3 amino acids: CASSLWASGPYNEQFF. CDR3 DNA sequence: TGTGCCAGCAGCTTATGGGCTAGCGGGCCTTACAATGAGCAGTTCTTC.

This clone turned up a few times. This CDR3 reads CASSYPGQTNSPLHF. CDR3 nucleotide sequence: TGTGCCAGCAGTTATCCGGGACAGACTAATTCACCCCTCCACTTT. V and J are TRBV2 and TRBJ1-6; 7 positions match TRBD1. V dropped 5 bases and J dropped 6; count of bases not matched to a gene: 7. CDR3 length equals 15 residues. Germline lookup yields CDR1 SNHLY and CDR2 FYNNEI. Complete variable domain (other parts from reference TRBV2 and TRBJ1-6): EPEVTQTPSHQVTQMGQEVILRCVPISNHLYFYWYRQILGQKVEFLVSFYNNEISEKSEIFDDQFSVERPDGSNFTLKIRSTKLEDSAMYFCASSYPGQTNSPLHFGNGTRLTVT.

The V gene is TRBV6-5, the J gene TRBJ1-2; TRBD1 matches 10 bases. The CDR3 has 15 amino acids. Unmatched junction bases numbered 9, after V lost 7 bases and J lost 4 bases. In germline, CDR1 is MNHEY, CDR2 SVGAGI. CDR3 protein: CASTPGGQGPYGYTF. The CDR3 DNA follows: TGTGCCAGCACACCCGGGGGACAGGGGCCCTATGGCTACACCTTC.

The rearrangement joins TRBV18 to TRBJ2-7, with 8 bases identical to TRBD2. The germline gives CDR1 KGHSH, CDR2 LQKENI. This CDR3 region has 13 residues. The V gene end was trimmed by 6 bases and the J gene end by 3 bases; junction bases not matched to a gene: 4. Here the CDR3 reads CASSRGTSYEQYF. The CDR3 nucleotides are TGTGCCAGCTCTCGCGGGACTAGCTACGAGCAGTACTTC.

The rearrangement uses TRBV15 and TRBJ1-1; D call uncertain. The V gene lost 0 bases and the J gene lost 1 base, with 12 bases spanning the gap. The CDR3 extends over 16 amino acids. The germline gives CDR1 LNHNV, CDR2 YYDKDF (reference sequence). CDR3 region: CATSRDLGRRNTEAFF. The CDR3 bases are TGTGCCACCAGCAGAGATCTCGGCAGGCGGAACACTGAAGCTTTCTTT.

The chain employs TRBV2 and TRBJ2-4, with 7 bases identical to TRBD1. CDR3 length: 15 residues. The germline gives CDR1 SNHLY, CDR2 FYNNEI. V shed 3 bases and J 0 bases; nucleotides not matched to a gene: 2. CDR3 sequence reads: CASSDEGAAKNIQYF. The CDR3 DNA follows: TGTGCCAGCAGTGACGAGGGGGCAGCCAAAAACATTCAGTACTTC. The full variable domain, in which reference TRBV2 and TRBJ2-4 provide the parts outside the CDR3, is EPEVTQTPSHQVTQMGQEVILRCVPISNHLYFYWYRQILGQKVEFLVSFYNNEISEKSEIFDDQFSVERPDGSNFTLKIRSTKLEDSAMYFCASSDEGAAKNIQYFGAGTRLSVL.

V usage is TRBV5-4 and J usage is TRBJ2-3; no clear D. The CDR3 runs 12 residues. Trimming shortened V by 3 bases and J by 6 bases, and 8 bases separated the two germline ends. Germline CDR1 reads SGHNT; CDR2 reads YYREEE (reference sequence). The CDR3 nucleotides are TGTGCCAGCAGCTCCGAGGTGGATACGCAGTATTTT. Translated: CASSSEVDTQYF.